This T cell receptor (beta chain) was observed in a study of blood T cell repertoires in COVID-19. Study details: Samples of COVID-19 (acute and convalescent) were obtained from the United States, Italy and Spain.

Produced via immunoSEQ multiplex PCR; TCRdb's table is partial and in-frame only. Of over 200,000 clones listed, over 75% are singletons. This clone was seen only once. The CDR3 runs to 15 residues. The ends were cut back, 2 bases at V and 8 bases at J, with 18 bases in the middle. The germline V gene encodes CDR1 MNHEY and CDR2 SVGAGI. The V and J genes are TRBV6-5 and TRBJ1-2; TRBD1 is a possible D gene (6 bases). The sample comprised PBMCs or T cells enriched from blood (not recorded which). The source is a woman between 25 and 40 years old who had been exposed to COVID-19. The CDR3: CASSYHRLTGRGYTF. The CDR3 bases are TGTGCCAGCAGTTACCATCGACTTACAGGGCGAGGCTACACCTTC.